This T cell receptor beta chain was sequenced for a study of T cell responses to AZD1222 COVID-19 vaccine. Study outcomes and limitations: At baseline, just a handful of AZD1222 recipients tested seropositive.

Clones were read by immunoSEQ multiplex PCR, and TCRdb kept only the in-frame ones, dropping some. The sample lists 60,000 to 75,000 clones; about 80% were seen once. For this clone: Its target is unknown.

The CDR3 is 15 residues long. V was shortened by 6 bases and J by 5 bases, with 19 bases between the two germline ends. Germline CDR1 and CDR2: SQVTM and ANQGSEA. Sequencing used peripheral blood, obtained 28 days after the second AZD1222 dose. The chain couples TRBV29-1 to TRBJ1-4; TRBD1 might be the D (6 bases). This TCR derives from an adult who received the AZD1222 COVID-19 vaccine. The CDR3 DNA follows: TGCAGCGTAACCATACAGGGAAAGGGAAATGAAAAACTGTTTTTT. Encoded protein: CSVTIQGKGNEKLFF.